Here is one T cell receptor beta chain with its context. One base away lies a much larger clone, so this may be a sequencing read error. Looked up from germline, CDR1 is SGHRS and CDR2 is YFSETQ. This CDR3 region has 16 residues. The germline V and J ends were trimmed by 5 bases and 0 bases, with 16 bases remaining between them. This sample was taken from a study of blood T cells in healthy people across ages. It was with a sample-barcoded 5' primer and a J-beta primer mix that a second PCR of roughly 6 to 12 cycles was run. TCRdb reanalysed the 5' RACE reads using MiXCR and keeps one entry per CDR3 protein. The data show hundreds of thousands of distinct CDR3 sequences, over 45% seen once.

The material sequenced was blood. The J gene is TRBJ2-3, the V gene TRBV5-1; D call uncertain. This TCR was recovered from a woman in her sixties in good health. The CDR3 sequence is CASSAYVIVSTDTQYF. CDR3 bases: TGCGCCAGCAGTGCTTACGTGATTGTTAGCACAGATACGCAGTATTTT.